Sequencing of this TCR beta chain was carried out in a study of blood T cell repertoires in COVID-19 (dated by TCRdb to between 2020 and 2021). General notes on the study: Samples from collaborators originated in the United States, Italy and Spain and spanned both the acute and convalescent phases of COVID-19. Where available, HLA class I and class II types were taken from metadata supplied by the sample provider and were not determined by assay-based typing. The repertoires were made available in a free public database intended to serve as a resource for research on the immune response to SARS-CoV-2. Samples were obtained from the ongoing ImmuneRACE study (first 160 participants) and from 1,200 or so subjects provided by 6 global collaborators. The sample metadata nearly always contained a de-identified subject ID, COVID-19 status, age in years and sex. The material from the prospective study consisted of cDNA or gDNA derived from T cells, B-cell-depleted T cells, or PBMCs. Subjects who had been exposed to COVID-19, were actively infected with it, or had recovered from it provided the deeply sampled blood TCRbeta repertoires that made up the dataset. The study at large found these results: The amount of clinical and demographic metadata varied by source and participant and was provided uncurated.

Whole blood was collected in K2EDTA tubes by collaborating institutions according to the institutions' own protocols. Collaborator samples were shipped for TCRbeta analysis as frozen whole blood, isolated PBMCs, or DNA extracted from either sample type. The immunoSEQ Assay, a bias-controlled multiplex PCR, was used to amplify TCRbeta CDR3 regions from genomic DNA. In the paper's pipeline: Within the assay, amplification of reference gene primers was used to estimate how many nucleated cells each sample contained. Sequence reads were collapsed and filtered to measure the absolute abundance of every unique TCRbeta CDR3 rearrangement. For each sample, productive Simpson clonality was calculated by taking the square root of Simpson's diversity index across productive rearrangements. TCRdb's version of the immuneACCESS table is confined to in-frame rearrangements and falls short of the full clone set. An unresolved V gene accounts for under half of the shortfall where checked; the remainder is of unknown origin. For V, J and clone size, that table is used; D and trimming come from the DNA. This sample lists about 70,000 clones; 88% were detected once. The leading ten clones occupy roughly 2.3% of the sample.

Comments on this clone: The antigen this receptor binds is unknown. Per-nucleotide qualities are absent, and no much larger clonotype sits a single base away.

Counted from cysteine to phenylalanine, this CDR3 has 12 amino acids. The CDR3 DNA has 36 bases and is translated from base 1. Reading the germline V gene gives CDR1 SGHTA and CDR2 FQGNSA. V has 4 bases trimmed and J has 10 bases trimmed; junction bases matching no gene number 1. Recombination linked TRBV7-2 to TRBJ2-1, with TRBD2 matching 10 junction bases. The sequence was obtained from a human donor in a cohort sampled during active COVID-19. The sequencing input was peripheral blood. The DNA is as follows: TGTGCCAGCAGCTATAGCGGGAGGGAGCAGTTCTTC. The encoded protein is CASSYSGREQFF. Reference TRBV7-2 and TRBJ2-1 proteins supply the regions before and after the CDR3; the full variable domain is: GAGVSQSPSNKVTEKGKDVELRCDPISGHTALYWYRQSLGQGLEFLIYFQGNSAPDKSGLPSDRFSAERTGGSVSTLTIQRTQQEDSAVYLCASSYSGREQFFGPGTRLTVL.